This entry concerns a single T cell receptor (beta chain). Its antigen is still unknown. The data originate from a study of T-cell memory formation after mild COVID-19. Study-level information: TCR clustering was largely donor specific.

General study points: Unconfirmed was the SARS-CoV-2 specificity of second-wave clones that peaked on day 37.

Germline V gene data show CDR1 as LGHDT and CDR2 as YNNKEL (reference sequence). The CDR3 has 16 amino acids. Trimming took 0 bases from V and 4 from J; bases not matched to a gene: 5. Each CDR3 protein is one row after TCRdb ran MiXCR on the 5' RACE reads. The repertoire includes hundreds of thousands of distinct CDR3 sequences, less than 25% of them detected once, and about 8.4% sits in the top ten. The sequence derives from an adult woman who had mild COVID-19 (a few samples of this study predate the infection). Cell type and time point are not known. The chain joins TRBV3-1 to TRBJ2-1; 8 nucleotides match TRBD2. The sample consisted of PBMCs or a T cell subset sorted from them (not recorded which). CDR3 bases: TGTGCCAGCAGCCAAGATGCGGGGGGCTCTTACAATGAGCAGTTCTTC. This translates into CASSQDAGGSYNEQFF.